This T cell receptor beta chain is from a study of cytomegalovirus exposure and HLA in healthy donors. Broader study findings: On later analysis, the bulk of CMV-associated TCR beta chains appeared to be HLA-restricted. An analysis that was carried out later associated about 17,000 TCR beta sequences with HLA alleles at 0.05 false discovery rate.

The CDR3 has 13 residues. V dropped 6 bases and J dropped 5; count of bases not matched to a gene: 6. Germline CDR1 is WNHNN and CDR2 is SYGVQD (reference sequence). The PCR used 60 Vbeta and 13 Jbeta primers. The assay was immunoSEQ multiplex PCR, and TCRdb's table has in-frame clones only and misses some. This sample has about 190,000 clones, with around 82% found just once. Concerning this clone itself: Its antigen is undetermined.

Material for sequencing was PBMCs. This clonotype was sampled from a man aged 18 to 30 in good health and CMV-seronegative. The chain recombines TRBV10-1 with TRBJ2-7; 8 bases are a match to TRBD1. CDR3 coding DNA: TGCGCCAGCAGCAAGGACAGGGTCGACGAGCAGTACTTC. Translation gives CASSKDRVDEQYF.